Described below is a single T cell receptor (beta chain) sequence and its context. Antigen specificity is unknown. These data originate in a study of radiotherapy plus CTLA-4 blockade in lung cancer. Per germline, CDR1 SGDLS and CDR2 YYNGEE. This CDR3 contains 17 residues. Losses at the gene ends were 4 bases for V and 2 bases for J; bases not matched to a gene: 8. TCRdb keeps only in-frame clones here, not all; method: immunoSEQ multiplex PCR. Of roughly 50,000 clones in the sample, approximately 85% were seen once. Study-wide findings and caveats: TCR clones originating in tumors grew in number in blood after radiotherapy plus ipilimumab.

People whose metastatic non-small-cell lung cancer was chemo-refractory got focal radiation along with CTLA-4 blockade by ipilimumab. J is TRBJ2-7 and V is TRBV9; 14 bases are a match to TRBD2. The TCR originated in a human donor with non-small cell lung cancer whose response to radiotherapy plus ipilimumab could not be evaluated. The starting material was peripheral blood, obtained from a patient treated with radiotherapy plus ipilimumab. The CDR3 DNA reads TGTGCCAGCAGCCCCGGGACTAGCGGGAGCATCCCCTACGAGCAGTACTTC. The encoded protein is CASSPGTSGSIPYEQYF.